This TCR beta chain was recovered during a study of blood T cell repertoires in COVID-19. For the study at large: The United States, Italy and Spain supplied acute and convalescent COVID-19 samples.

This CDR3 has 15 amino acids. Germline-derived CDR1 and CDR2 are SGHRS and YFSETQ. Trimming pared 0 bases from V and 4 bases from J, leaving 13 bases between. As handled by the study authors: Reference gene primer amplification gave nucleated cell count estimates. The method was immunoSEQ multiplex PCR; TCRdb's version includes in-frame clones alone and lacks a portion of them. The V and J calls and clone size come from that table; D and trimming were worked out from the DNA. Among 400,000 to 450,000 clones listed, roughly 90% were seen once. Material for sequencing was peripheral blood. The chain combines TRBV5-1 with TRBJ1-1; possible D gene TRBD1, 6 bases. The source is a man between 18 and 29 years old with COVID-19, enrolled during active disease. CDR3 loop: CASSLGQDPSTEAFF. CDR3 coding DNA: TGCGCCAGCAGCTTGGGACAGGATCCTTCCACTGAAGCTTTCTTT.